This TCR beta chain was documented in a study of blood T cell repertoires in COVID-19. Study in general: Whether acute or convalescent, the COVID-19 samples came from the United States, Italy and Spain. In each case, the material was cDNA or gDNA derived from T cells, B-cell-depleted T cells, or PBMCs.

Per the study methods: Amplification with reference gene primers provided the estimates of nucleated cell counts. Assay used: immunoSEQ multiplex PCR; TCRdb lists only in-frame clones, some missing. The V and J calls and the clone size are those of that table, but D and trimming were determined from the DNA. This table holds approximately 160,000 clones, roughly 81% found once. The sequencing sample was made of peripheral blood. This clonotype was obtained from a man aged 35 to 55 who had recovered from COVID-19.

The CDR3 nucleotides are TGTGCCACCCCCCCCCTGACTAGCGGGAGTTCCAAAAACATTCAGTACTTC. This translates into CATPPLTSGSSKNIQYF. J is TRBJ2-4 and V is TRBV24-1; TRBD2 matches 12 bases. This CDR3 contains 17 residues. Germline V gene data show CDR1 as KGHDR and CDR2 as SFDVKD. V was clipped by 9 bases and J by 2 bases; unmatched bases: 10.